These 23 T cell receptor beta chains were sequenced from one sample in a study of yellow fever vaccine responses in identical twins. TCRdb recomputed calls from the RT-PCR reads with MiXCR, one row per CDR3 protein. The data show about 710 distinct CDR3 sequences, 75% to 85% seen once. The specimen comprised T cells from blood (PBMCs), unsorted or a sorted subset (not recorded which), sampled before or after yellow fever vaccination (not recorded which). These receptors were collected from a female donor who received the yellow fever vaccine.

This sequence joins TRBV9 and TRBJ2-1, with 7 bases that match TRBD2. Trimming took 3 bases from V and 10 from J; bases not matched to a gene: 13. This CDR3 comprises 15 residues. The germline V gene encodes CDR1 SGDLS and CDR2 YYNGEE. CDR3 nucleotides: TGTGCCAGCAGCGGGTCGGCTAGCGGCTACGGGGAGCAGTTCTTC. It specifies CASSGSASGYGEQFF.

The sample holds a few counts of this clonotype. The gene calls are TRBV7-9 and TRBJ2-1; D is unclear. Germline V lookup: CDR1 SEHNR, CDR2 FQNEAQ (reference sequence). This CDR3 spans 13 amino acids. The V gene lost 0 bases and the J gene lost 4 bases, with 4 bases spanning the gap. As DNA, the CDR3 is TGTGCCAGCAGCTTAGCACAGTACAATGAGCAGTTCTTC. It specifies CASSLAQYNEQFF.

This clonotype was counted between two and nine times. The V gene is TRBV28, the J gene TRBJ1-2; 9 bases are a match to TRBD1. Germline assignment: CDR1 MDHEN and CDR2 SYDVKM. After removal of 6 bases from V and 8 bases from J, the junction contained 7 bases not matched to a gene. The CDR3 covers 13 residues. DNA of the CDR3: TGTGCCAGCAGACCGGACAGGGGATTAGGCTACACCTTC. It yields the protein CASRPDRGLGYTF.

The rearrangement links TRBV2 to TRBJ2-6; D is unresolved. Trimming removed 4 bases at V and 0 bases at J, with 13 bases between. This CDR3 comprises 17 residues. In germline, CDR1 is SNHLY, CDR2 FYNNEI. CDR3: CASSAVTRSSGANVLTF. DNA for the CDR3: TGTGCCAGCAGTGCCGTCACCAGAAGCTCTGGGGCCAACGTCCTGACTTTC.

DNA for the CDR3: TGTGCCAGCAGCTGGAACAGTGGAAACACCATATATTTT. Protein: CASSWNSGNTIYF. The rearrangement joins TRBV2 to TRBJ1-3; D is uncertain. Germline V lookup: CDR1 SNHLY, CDR2 FYNNEI. V lost 6 bases and J lost 3, with 9 bases in between. The CDR3 covers 13 residues.

The CDR3 region is CASRGTAINYGYTF. The CDR3 nucleotides read TGTGCCAGCAGGGGGACAGCGATTAACTATGGCTACACCTTC. The rearrangement uses TRBV6-1 and TRBJ1-2; TRBD1 matches 7 bases. V lost 6 bases and J lost 1; bases outside the gene matches: 5. Germline V gene sequence: CDR1 MNHNS, CDR2 SASEGT. The CDR3 consists of 14 residues.

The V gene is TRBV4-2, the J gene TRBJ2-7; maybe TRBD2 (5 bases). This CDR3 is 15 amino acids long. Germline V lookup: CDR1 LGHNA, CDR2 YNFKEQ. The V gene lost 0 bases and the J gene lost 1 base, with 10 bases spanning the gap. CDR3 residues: CASSQDPGLSYEQYF. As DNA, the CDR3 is TGTGCCAGCAGCCAAGATCCTGGACTTTCCTACGAGCAGTACTTC.

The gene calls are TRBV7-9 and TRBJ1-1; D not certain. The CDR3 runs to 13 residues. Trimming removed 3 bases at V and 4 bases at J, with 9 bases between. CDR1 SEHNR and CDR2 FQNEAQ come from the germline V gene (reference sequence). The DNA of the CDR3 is TGTGCCAGCAGCTTGGGAAGTCCCACTGAAGCTTTCTTT. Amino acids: CASSLGSPTEAFF.

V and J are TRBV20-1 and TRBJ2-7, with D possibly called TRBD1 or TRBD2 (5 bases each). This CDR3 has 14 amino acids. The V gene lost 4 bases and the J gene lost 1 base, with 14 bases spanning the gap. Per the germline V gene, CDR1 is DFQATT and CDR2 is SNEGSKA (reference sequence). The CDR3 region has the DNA TGCAGTGCTATTGCCGGGACGGCTTCCTACGAGCAGTACGTC. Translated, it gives CSAIAGTASYEQYV.

The CDR3 nucleotides read TGTGCCAGCAGCTTAGATCTCGTCTCCAGAGACTATGGCTACACCTTC. It is translated as CASSLDLVSRDYGYTF. The chain has TRBV11-3 and TRBJ1-2, with D unclear. Germline V gene sequence: CDR1 SGHNT, CDR2 YENEEA. The CDR3 is made up of 16 amino acids. V was cut by 0 bases and J by 3 bases, with 14 bases left in between.

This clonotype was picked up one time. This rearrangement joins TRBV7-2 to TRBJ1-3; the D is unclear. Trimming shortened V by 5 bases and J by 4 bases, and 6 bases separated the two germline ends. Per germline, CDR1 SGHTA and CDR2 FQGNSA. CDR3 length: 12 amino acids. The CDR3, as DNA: TGTGCCAGCAGCCTGACAGGAAACACCATATATTTT. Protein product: CASSLTGNTIYF.

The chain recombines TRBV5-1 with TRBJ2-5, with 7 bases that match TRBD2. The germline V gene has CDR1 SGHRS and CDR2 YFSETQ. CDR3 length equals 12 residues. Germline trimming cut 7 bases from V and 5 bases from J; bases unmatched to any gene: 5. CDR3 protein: CASSGRGETQYF. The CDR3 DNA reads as TGCGCCAGCTCCGGGCGGGGGGAGACCCAGTACTTC.

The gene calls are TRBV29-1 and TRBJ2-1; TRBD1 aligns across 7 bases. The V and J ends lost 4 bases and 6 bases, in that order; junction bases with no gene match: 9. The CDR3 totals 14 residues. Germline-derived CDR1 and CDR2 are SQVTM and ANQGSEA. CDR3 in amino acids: CSVVAGGYGNEQFF. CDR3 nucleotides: TGCAGCGTTGTGGCAGGGGGATATGGCAATGAGCAGTTCTTC.

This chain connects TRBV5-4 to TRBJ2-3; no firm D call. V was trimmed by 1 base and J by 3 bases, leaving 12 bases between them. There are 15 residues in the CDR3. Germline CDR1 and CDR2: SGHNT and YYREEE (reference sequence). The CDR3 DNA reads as TGTGCCAGCAGCTTGCGCAGATCTACTACAGATACGCAGTATTTT. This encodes CASSLRRSTTDTQYF.

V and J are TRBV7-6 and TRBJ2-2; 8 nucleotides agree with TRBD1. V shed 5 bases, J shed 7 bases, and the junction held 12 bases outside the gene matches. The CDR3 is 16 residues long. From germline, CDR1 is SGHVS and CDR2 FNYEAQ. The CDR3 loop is CASSPSDRAIGGELFF. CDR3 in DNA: TGTGCCAGCAGCCCCTCGGACAGGGCGATCGGCGGGGAGCTGTTTTTT.

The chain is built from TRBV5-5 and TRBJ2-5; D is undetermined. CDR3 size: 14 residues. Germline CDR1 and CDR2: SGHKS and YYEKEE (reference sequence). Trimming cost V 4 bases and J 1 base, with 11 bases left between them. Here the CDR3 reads CASSVSPVQETQYF. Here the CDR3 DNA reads TGTGCCAGCAGCGTTAGCCCGGTCCAAGAGACCCAGTACTTC.

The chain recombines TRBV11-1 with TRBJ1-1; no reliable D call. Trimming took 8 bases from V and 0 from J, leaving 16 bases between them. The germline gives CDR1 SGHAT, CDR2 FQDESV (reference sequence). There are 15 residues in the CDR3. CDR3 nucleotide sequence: TGTGCCAGCCCACCGGACCGTAAAATGAACACTGAAGCTTTCTTT. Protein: CASPPDRKMNTEAFF. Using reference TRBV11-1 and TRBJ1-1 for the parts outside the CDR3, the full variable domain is EAEVAQSPRYKITEKSQAVAFWCDPISGHATLYWYRQILGQGPELLVQFQDESVVDDSQLPKDRFSAERLKGVDSTLKIQPAELGDSAMYLCASPPDRKMNTEAFFGQGTRLTVV.

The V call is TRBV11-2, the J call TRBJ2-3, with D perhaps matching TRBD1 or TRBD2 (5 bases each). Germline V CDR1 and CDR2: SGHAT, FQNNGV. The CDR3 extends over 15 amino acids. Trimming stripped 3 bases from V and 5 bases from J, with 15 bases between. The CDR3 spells CASSLGDLKGDTQYF. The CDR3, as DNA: TGTGCCAGCAGCTTGGGGGACCTTAAAGGAGATACGCAGTATTTT.

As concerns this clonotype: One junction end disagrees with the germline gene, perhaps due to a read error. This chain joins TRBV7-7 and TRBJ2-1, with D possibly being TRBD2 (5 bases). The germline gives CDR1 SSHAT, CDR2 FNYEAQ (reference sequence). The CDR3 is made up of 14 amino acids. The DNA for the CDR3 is TGTGCTAGCAGCCCCCTTAGAGGAGGCAATGAGCAGTTCTTC. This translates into CASSPLRGGNEQFF.

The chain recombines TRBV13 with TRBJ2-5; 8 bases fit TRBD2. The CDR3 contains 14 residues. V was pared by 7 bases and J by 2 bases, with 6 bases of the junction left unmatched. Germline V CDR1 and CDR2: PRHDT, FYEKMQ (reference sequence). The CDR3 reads CASTYLAGQETQYF. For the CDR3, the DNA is TGTGCCAGCACCTACCTAGCGGGTCAAGAGACCCAGTACTTC.

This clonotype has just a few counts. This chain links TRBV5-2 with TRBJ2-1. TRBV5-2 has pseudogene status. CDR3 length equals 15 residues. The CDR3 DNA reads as TGTGCCAGCAAATTGAGGGAATCCAATTACAATGAGCAGTTCTTC. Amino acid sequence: CASKLRESNYNEQFF.

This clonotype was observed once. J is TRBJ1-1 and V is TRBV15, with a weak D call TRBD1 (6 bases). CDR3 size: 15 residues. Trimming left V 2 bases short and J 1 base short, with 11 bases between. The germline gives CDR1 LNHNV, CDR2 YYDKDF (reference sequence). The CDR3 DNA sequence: TGTGCCACCAGCAGATCCCCAGGGGAGAACACTGAAGCTTTCTTT. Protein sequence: CATSRSPGENTEAFF.

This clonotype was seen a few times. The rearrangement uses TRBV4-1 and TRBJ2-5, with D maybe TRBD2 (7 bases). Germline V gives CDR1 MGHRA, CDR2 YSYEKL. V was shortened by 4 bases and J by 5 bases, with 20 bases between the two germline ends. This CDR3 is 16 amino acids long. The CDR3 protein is CASSPRGEGGWETQYF. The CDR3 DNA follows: TGCGCCAGCAGCCCAAGGGGGGAGGGGGGGTGGGAGACCCAGTACTTC.